Presented here are 27 T cell receptor beta chains from one specimen sequenced in a study of T cell changes during pregnancy in multiple sclerosis. The assay was immunoSEQ multiplex PCR, and TCRdb's table has in-frame clones only and misses some. The table shows around 35,000 clones, with 75% to 95% occurring only once. This specimen consisted of CD8+ T cells from peripheral blood mononuclear cells, obtained in the first trimester of pregnancy. These receptors were taken from a female donor with multiple sclerosis, enrolled in a pregnancy study.

The chain has TRBV6-6 and TRBJ1-5; 7 bases are a match to TRBD1. Trimming cost V 2 bases and J 4 bases; bases outside gene matches: 8. Germline V gene sequence: CDR1 MNHNY, CDR2 SVGAGI (reference sequence). The CDR3 loop spans 16 amino acids. In nucleotides, the CDR3 is TGTGCCAGCAGTTACATCGACAGGGAAATGAATCAGCCCCAGCATTTT. Protein: CASSYIDREMNQPQHF.

The chain couples TRBV7-9 to TRBJ2-7; 7 bases map to TRBD1. Germline V gene data show CDR1 as SEHNR and CDR2 as FQNEAQ (reference sequence). This CDR3 contains 14 residues. V trimming: 6 bases; J trimming: 5 bases; junction bases outside the gene matches: 10. The CDR3 loop reads CASSPKTGSNEQYF. As DNA, the CDR3 is TGTGCCAGCAGTCCCAAGACAGGGAGCAACGAGCAGTACTTC.

The chain couples TRBV9 to TRBJ2-7, with D possibly TRBD2 on 6 matching bases. Germline CDR1 and CDR2: SGDLS and YYNGEE. V was trimmed by 4 bases and J by 4 bases, leaving 12 bases between them. There are 13 residues in the CDR3. The DNA of the CDR3 is TGTGCCAGCAGCACCCCGGGGGATTACGAGCAGTACTTC. Translation gives CASSTPGDYEQYF.

The V call is TRBV7-6, the J call TRBJ2-1, with 11 bases that match TRBD2. J gave up 7 bases and V 1 base, and 9 bases lay outside the gene matches. This CDR3 is 17 amino acids long. CDR1 SGHVS and CDR2 FNYEAQ come from the germline V gene. The CDR3 DNA reads TGTGCCAGCAGCTTAGTACTAGCGGGAGATGTTTGGAATGAGCAGTTCTTC. Its translation is CASSLVLAGDVWNEQFF.

CDR3: CASSPSGGGNTQYF. CDR3 DNA: TGTGCCAGCAGTCCTTCAGGGGGCGGAAATACGCAGTATTTT. The V call is TRBV9, the J call TRBJ2-3; the match to TRBD1 covers 8 bases. V was clipped by 5 bases and J by 7 bases; unmatched bases: 9. The CDR3 spans 14 residues. Looked up from germline, CDR1 is SGDLS and CDR2 is YYNGEE.

J is TRBJ2-1 and V is TRBV15, with 13 bases aligning to TRBD2. Unmatched junction bases numbered 6, after V lost 0 bases and J lost 7 bases. The CDR3 runs 17 residues. Germline V gives CDR1 LNHNV, CDR2 YYDKDF (reference sequence). DNA for the CDR3: TGTGCCACCAGCAGAGAGTGGACTAGCGGGAGAGGGAATGAGCAGTTCTTC. Translated, it gives CATSREWTSGRGNEQFF.

CDR3 amino acids: CATSRDAGSDEQYF. As DNA, the CDR3 is TGTGCCACCAGCAGAGATGCGGGATCGGACGAGCAGTACTTC. This rearrangement joins TRBV15 to TRBJ2-5; D is possibly TRBD2 (6 bases). The assigned J gene may be wrong: the sequence end matches TRBJ2-7 better. This CDR3 has 14 residues. Germline V lookup: CDR1 LNHNV, CDR2 YYDKDF (reference sequence).

This chain links TRBV4-3 with TRBJ2-3, with a possible D match to TRBD2 (6 bases). The V end was cut by 1 base, the J end by 5 bases, with 13 bases between. Germline V gene sequence: CDR1 LGHNA, CDR2 YSLEER. This CDR3 is built from 15 residues. Written as DNA, the CDR3 is TGCGCCAGCAGCCAAGGGCGGGATCCTTTAGATACGCAGTATTTT. This gives the protein CASSQGRDPLDTQYF.

J is TRBJ2-1 and V is TRBV7-9; D might be TRBD2 (6 bases). Germline CDR1 reads SEHNR; CDR2 reads FQNEAQ (reference sequence). CDR3 length: 15 amino acids. The V gene lost 0 bases and the J gene lost 8 bases, with 14 bases spanning the gap. CDR3 amino acids: CASSLALAAGDEQFF. CDR3 in DNA: TGTGCCAGCAGCTTAGCGTTGGCAGCGGGCGATGAGCAGTTCTTC.

The chain is built from TRBV29-1 and TRBJ1-5; 12 positions agree with TRBD1. V was pared by 6 bases and J by 6 bases, with 6 bases of the junction left unmatched. The CDR3 consists of 14 residues. Looked up from germline, CDR1 is SQVTM and CDR2 is ANQGSEA. CDR3 loop: CSVGTGGGGQPQHF. The CDR3 DNA follows: TGCAGCGTGGGGACAGGGGGCGGTGGTCAGCCCCAGCATTTT.

The V gene is TRBV27, the J gene TRBJ2-1; 7 bases are shared with TRBD2. Trimming removed 6 bases from V and 7 bases from J; junction bases left unmatched: 6. This CDR3 is 13 amino acids long. Germline CDR1 reads MNHEY; CDR2 reads SMNVEV (reference sequence). The CDR3 region has the DNA TGTGCCAGCAGGCCGGGACTAAATAATGAGCAGTTCTTC. Translating it yields CASRPGLNNEQFF.

The CDR3, as DNA: TGTGCCAGCATCCTAATGGGACAGGGAGTAGCCGGGGAGCTGTTTTTT. Its translation: CASILMGQGVAGELFF. V is TRBV2 and J is TRBJ2-2; 9 positions agree with TRBD1. Germline loops: CDR1 SNHLY, CDR2 FYNNEI. J gave up 6 bases and V 7 bases, and 12 bases lay outside the gene matches. The CDR3 consists of 16 residues.

The V gene is TRBV29-1, the J gene TRBJ2-1; 9 bases are shared with TRBD2. The CDR3 is made up of 15 amino acids. From germline, CDR1 is SQVTM and CDR2 ANQGSEA. V shed 4 bases and J 8 bases; nucleotides not matched to a gene: 12. CDR3: CSVAVAGAVFDEQFF. CDR3 nucleotide sequence: TGCAGCGTTGCCGTAGCGGGAGCCGTCTTCGATGAGCAGTTCTTC.

J is TRBJ2-3 and V is TRBV27; tentatively, D is TRBD2 (7 bases). CDR1 is MNHEY and CDR2 is SMNVEV in the germline V gene (reference sequence). V lost 4 bases and J 1 base, leaving 33 bases between the germline ends. This CDR3 is built from 22 residues. The DNA of the CDR3 is TGTGCCAGCAGTTCTCTCGTGGGGGGGGCGAGAGTCTGGTTAACCCGCACAGATACGCAGTATTTT. Protein sequence: CASSSLVGGARVWLTRTDTQYF.

The rearrangement uses TRBV6-6 and TRBJ2-2, with 12 bases matching TRBD2. Trimming at V came to 6 bases and at J to 7 bases, leaving 6 bases not matched to a gene. The CDR3 is 15 residues long. CDR1 and CDR2 (germline): MNHNY, SVGAGI (reference sequence). The CDR3 region is CASSRLAGVVGELFF. In DNA, the CDR3 is TGTGCCAGCAGCCGACTAGCGGGAGTGGTCGGGGAGCTGTTTTTT.

This chain uses TRBV28 with TRBJ2-7; 8 positions match TRBD1. Germline trimming cut 6 bases from V and 4 bases from J; bases unmatched to any gene: 8. CDR1 is MDHEN, CDR2 SYDVKM, per germline. The CDR3 runs to 14 residues. CDR3 residues: CASSNPGGWYEQYF. In DNA, the CDR3 is TGTGCCAGCAGCAACCCAGGGGGCTGGTACGAGCAGTACTTC.

V and J are TRBV7-9 and TRBJ2-1, with TRBD2 as a possible D gene (6 bases). The V gene lost 4 bases and the J gene lost 5 bases, with 15 bases spanning the gap. This CDR3 has 15 residues. The germline gives CDR1 SEHNR, CDR2 FQNEAQ (reference sequence). The CDR3 bases are TGTGCCAGCAGCTCTCCCGGGACTTCGCACAATGAGCAGTTCTTC. Translating gives CASSSPGTSHNEQFF.

This chain connects TRBV28 to TRBJ2-2, with D maybe TRBD2 (5 bases). The V gene's germline CDR1 is MDHEN and CDR2 SYDVKM. The CDR3 has 14 residues. Trimming pared 6 bases from V and 7 bases from J, leaving 15 bases between. DNA for the CDR3: TGTGCCAGCAGCGTCGGGAATCCGAGCGGGGAGCTGTTTTTT. Protein sequence: CASSVGNPSGELFF.

The chain's CDR3 is CASSRSGTGGYEQYF. The CDR3 region has the DNA TGCGCCAGCAGCCGATCCGGGACAGGGGGCTACGAGCAGTACTTC. J is TRBJ2-7 and V is TRBV4-1, with 11 nucleotides matching TRBD1. The CDR3 runs 15 residues. Germline CDR1 MGHRA, CDR2 YSYEKL. Trimming took 4 bases from V and 3 from J; bases not matched to a gene: 5.

This sequence joins TRBV14 and TRBJ2-1; 12 nucleotides match TRBD2. The V segment lost 6 bases and the J segment 8 bases; nucleotides outside the gene matches: 2. Looked up from germline, CDR1 is SGHDN and CDR2 is FVKESK. This CDR3 is 13 amino acids long. The CDR3 bases are TGTGCCAGCAGTCTAGCGGGAGGGGATGAGCAGTTCTTC. It encodes CASSLAGGDEQFF.

The chain combines TRBV27 with TRBJ2-1, with TRBD1 as a possible D gene (5 bases). The CDR3 consists of 14 residues. Germline CDR1 is MNHEY and CDR2 is SMNVEV (reference sequence). V was clipped by 3 bases and J by 8 bases, with 14 bases between them. CDR3 protein: CASSFFQGGYEQFF. CDR3 sequence (DNA): TGTGCCAGCAGTTTCTTCCAGGGTGGATATGAGCAGTTCTTC.

This chain links TRBV6-5 with TRBJ1-4, with TRBD1 matching over 9 bases. The CDR3 consists of 14 residues. The germline V gene encodes CDR1 MNHEY and CDR2 SVGAGI. Trimming took 2 bases from V and 7 from J; bases not matched to a gene: 2. This CDR3 is CASSYGQGSEKLFF. The DNA of the CDR3 is TGTGCCAGCAGTTACGGACAGGGGTCTGAAAAACTGTTTTTT.

J is TRBJ2-1 and V is TRBV6-1; 9 bases align to TRBD1. This CDR3 is built from 15 residues. The V gene's germline CDR1 is MNHNS and CDR2 SASEGT. The junction had 4 bases not matched to a gene; V was cut back by 0 bases and J by 7 bases. The CDR3 nucleotides are TGTGCCAGCAGTGAAGCGCCGACAGGGGGTAATGAGCAGTTCTTC. It encodes CASSEAPTGGNEQFF.

The rearrangement uses TRBV13 and TRBJ2-7, with TRBD1 identical over 7 bases. Losses at the gene ends were 5 bases for V and 6 bases for J; bases not matched to a gene: 7. Per germline, CDR1 PRHDT and CDR2 FYEKMQ (reference sequence). The CDR3 has 13 residues. The CDR3 DNA reads as TGTGCCAGCAGCCCGACAGGGACCAGCGAGCAGTACTTC. The encoded protein is CASSPTGTSEQYF.

The chain carries TRBV7-2 and TRBJ1-5; D gene unclear. Germline CDR1 SGHTA, CDR2 FQGNSA. The CDR3 sequence is 14 residues long. V dropped 5 bases and J dropped 3 bases, with 11 bases sitting between them. CDR3 sequence: CASSVRLINQPQHF. The CDR3 DNA sequence: TGTGCCAGCAGCGTAAGACTGATCAATCAGCCCCAGCATTTT. The full variable domain, rest sourced from reference TRBV7-2 and TRBJ1-5, is GAGVSQSPSNKVTEKGKDVELRCDPISGHTALYWYRQSLGQGLEFLIYFQGNSAPDKSGLPSDRFSAERTGGSVSTLTIQRTQQEDSAVYLCASSVRLINQPQHFGDGTRLSIL.

This clone was found once. V gene TRBV28 combines with J gene TRBJ1-5, with D uncertain. Germline V lookup: CDR1 MDHEN, CDR2 SYDVKM. The CDR3 loop spans 11 amino acids. V lost 3 bases and J 11 bases, leaving 8 bases between the germline ends. The CDR3 spells CASSFTRAQHF. Written as DNA, the CDR3 is TGTGCCAGCAGTTTTACCCGGGCCCAGCATTTT.

The CDR3 DNA reads as TGCAGTGCTAGTAAACTCGGGTCCCTCCACTTT. It translates to CSASKLGSLHF. The V call is TRBV20-1, the J call TRBJ1-6; D unresolved. With 3 bases removed from V and 14 bases from J, the gap between germline ends came to 11 bases. The CDR3 has 11 residues. CDR1 and CDR2 (germline): DFQATT, SNEGSKA (reference sequence).